The 32 T cell receptor beta chains below come from one sample, sequenced in a study of graft-versus-host responses after intestinal transplantation. The method was immunoSEQ multiplex PCR; TCRdb's version includes in-frame clones alone and lacks a portion of them. The data contain thousands of clones, approximately 29% of them singletons. Sample: alloreactive CD4+ T cells from a mixed lymphocyte reaction culture, taken before intestinal transplant. Subset reported: CFSE-low proliferating T cells sorted from roughly 6-day pre-transplant mixed lymphocyte reaction (GvH or HvG direction). These receptors were collected from a human patient who received an intestinal transplant.

The chain recombines TRBV5-1 with TRBJ2-1; D not resolved. Deletions cut 2 bases from V and 1 base from J, with 10 bases between. This CDR3 is built from 15 residues. The V gene's germline CDR1 is SGHRS and CDR2 YFSETQ. CDR3 residues: CASSLSIQSYNEQFF. The CDR3 DNA reads TGCGCCAGCAGCTTATCTATACAGTCCTACAATGAGCAGTTCTTC.

This clone has a handful of counts. The rearrangement joins TRBV5-1 to TRBJ2-1, with 8 positions matching TRBD2. The V gene's germline CDR1 is SGHRS and CDR2 YFSETQ. The CDR3 is 14 amino acids. The trim removed 3 bases at V and 7 bases at J, leaving 6 bases unmatched. The CDR3 sequence: CASSSGLEINEQFF. CDR3 DNA sequence: TGCGCCAGCAGCTCGGGACTAGAGATTAATGAGCAGTTCTTC.

CDR3 coding DNA: TGTGCCAGCAGTGCAGCCCCCACTAGCGGGAGGACTACAGATACGCAGTATTTT. It codes for CASSAAPTSGRTTDTQYF. The genes are TRBV6-1 and TRBJ2-3; TRBD2 matches at 12 bases. Per germline, CDR1 MNHNS and CDR2 SASEGT. The V segment lost 4 bases and the J segment 3 bases; nucleotides outside the gene matches: 11. The CDR3 extends over 18 amino acids.

V gene TRBV5-1 combines with J gene TRBJ1-1; the D is unclear. Germline V gives CDR1 SGHRS, CDR2 YFSETQ. The CDR3 has 13 residues. Trimming cost V 3 bases and J 1 base, with 7 bases left between them. CDR3 nucleotide sequence: TGCGCCAGCAGCTATCGGTGGAACACTGAAGCTTTCTTT. Residues: CASSYRWNTEAFF.

By sample fraction, this clone is medium-sized (0.01 to 0.1%). DNA of the CDR3: TGTGCCAGTAGTTTAAGACTAGCGGGAGCGAACTCCTACGAGCAGTACTTC. Amino acid sequence: CASSLRLAGANSYEQYF. The chain uses TRBV19 and TRBJ2-7, with 12 bases identical to TRBD2. The CDR3 is made up of 17 amino acids. V lost 5 bases and J lost 0; bases outside the gene matches: 8. The germline CDR1 and CDR2 sequences are LNHDA and SQIVND (reference sequence). Combining the CDR3 with reference TRBV19 and TRBJ2-7 gives the whole variable domain DGGITQSPKYLFRKEGQNVTLSCEQNLNHDAMYWYRQDPGQGLRLIYYSQIVNDFQKGDIAEGYSVSREKKESFPLTVTSAQKNPTAFYLCASSLRLAGANSYEQYFGPGTRLTVT.

The chain couples TRBV5-5 to TRBJ2-7; D gene uncertain. Per the germline V gene, CDR1 is SGHKS and CDR2 is YYEKEE (reference sequence). The V gene lost 0 bases and the J gene lost 6 bases, with 10 bases spanning the gap. CDR3 length equals 13 residues. CDR3 region: CASSLALEGEQYF. Here the CDR3 DNA reads TGTGCCAGCAGCTTGGCTCTAGAAGGCGAGCAGTACTTC.

The chain carries TRBV6-4 and TRBJ2-1; 7 positions agree with TRBD2. The CDR3 spans 14 residues. J lost 2 bases, V lost 2 bases, and 0 bases had no gene match. From germline, CDR1 is MRHNA and CDR2 SNTAGT. The CDR3 protein is CASSDGGAYNEQFF. The CDR3 DNA reads as TGTGCCAGCAGTGACGGGGGGGCCTACAATGAGCAGTTCTTC.

This rearrangement joins TRBV28 to TRBJ1-1; D not certain. The CDR3 runs 14 residues. Deletions cut 2 bases from V and 4 bases from J, with 11 bases between. Germline V gene sequence: CDR1 MDHEN, CDR2 SYDVKM. The CDR3 loop reads CASSLDPGGTEAFF. In nucleotides, the CDR3 is TGTGCCAGCAGTTTAGACCCCGGAGGCACTGAAGCTTTCTTT.

Only a few counts were recorded for this clone. The CDR3, as DNA: TGCGCCACCGGACAGGGAATCGCCACTGAAGCTTTCTTT. Protein product: CATGQGIATEAFF. V and J are TRBV10-2 and TRBJ1-1; TRBD1 matches 8 bases. The CDR3 sequence is 13 residues long. The germline CDR1 and CDR2 sequences are WSHSY and SAAADI. V lost 10 bases to trimming and J lost 4 bases; unmatched junction nucleotides: 8.

This clone was seen a handful of times. The rearrangement joins TRBV5-5 to TRBJ2-3; 10 positions agree with TRBD2. The CDR3 consists of 19 residues. J was trimmed by 2 bases and V by 0 bases; bases with no gene match: 12. Germline V gives CDR1 SGHKS, CDR2 YYEKEE (reference sequence). CDR3 DNA: TGTGCCAGCAGCTTGGAAGGGGCTAGCGGGAGATGGCACACAGATACGCAGTATTTT. Protein product: CASSLEGASGRWHTDTQYF.

The CDR3 loop reads CAGPSQTLQETQYF. CDR3 coding DNA: TGTGCCGGCCCGTCTCAGACACTTCAAGAGACCCAGTACTTC. This rearrangement joins TRBV6-6 to TRBJ2-5; D ambiguous. With 11 bases removed from V and 2 bases from J, the gap between germline ends came to 18 bases. CDR1 and CDR2 from the germline V gene are MNHNY and SVGAGI (reference sequence). The CDR3 covers 14 residues.

By frequency in the sample, this clone is medium-sized. V usage is TRBV28 and J usage is TRBJ2-7; 11 nucleotides agree with TRBD2. Germline V gene sequence: CDR1 MDHEN, CDR2 SYDVKM. V dropped 5 bases and J dropped 4; count of bases not matched to a gene: 7. The CDR3 is 15 amino acids. The CDR3 bases are TGTGCCAGCAGTGCCCCTAGCGGGGGGTCTTACGAGCAGTACTTC. Protein product: CASSAPSGGSYEQYF.

The chain has TRBV9 and TRBJ1-1; TRBD1 agrees at 10 bases. This CDR3 has 14 amino acids. V gave up 2 bases and J gave up 4 bases; unmatched junction bases: 2. Germline CDR1 reads SGDLS; CDR2 reads YYNGEE. The CDR3, as DNA: TGTGCCAGCAGCGTGGGACAGGGGAGCACTGAAGCTTTCTTT. This translates into CASSVGQGSTEAFF.

This clone was counted between two and nine times. This chain uses TRBV5-4 with TRBJ2-3, with no clear D. Germline values: CDR1 SGHNT, CDR2 YYREEE (reference sequence). Between the trimmed V and J ends, which lost 0 bases and 2 bases, there was a span of 10 bases. This CDR3 is built from 15 residues. DNA of the CDR3: TGTGCCAGCAGCTTGGGTCTAGTGGCCACAGATACGCAGTATTTT. Translating it yields CASSLGLVATDTQYF.

V gene TRBV6-5 combines with J gene TRBJ1-2; TRBD1 agrees at 10 bases. Germline V CDR1 and CDR2: MNHEY, SVGAGI. V shed 5 bases, J shed 6 bases, and the junction held 6 bases outside the gene matches. The CDR3 runs 14 residues. This chain's CDR3 is CASSADRGFNGYTF. In DNA, the CDR3 is TGTGCCAGCAGTGCGGACAGGGGGTTCAATGGCTACACCTTC.

CDR3 protein: CASSAQTGGYEQFF. CDR3 nucleotide sequence: TGCGCCAGCAGCGCGCAGACAGGGGGCTATGAGCAGTTCTTC. The chain links TRBV5-1 to TRBJ2-1, with 10 nucleotides matching TRBD1. CDR1 is SGHRS, CDR2 YFSETQ, per germline. This CDR3 spans 14 amino acids. J gave up 8 bases and V 4 bases, and 6 bases lay outside the gene matches.

The rearrangement joins TRBV27 to TRBJ2-7; the match to TRBD2 covers 9 bases. CDR1 is MNHEY, CDR2 SMNVEV, per germline (reference sequence). The CDR3 is 18 amino acids. With 4 bases clipped from V and 6 bases from J, the junction kept 19 bases outside the gene matches. The CDR3, as DNA: TGTGCCAGCAGTTCACCCTCGGAGGAGGGACTAGCTGATACCGAGCAGTACTTC. This translates into CASSSPSEEGLADTEQYF.

This clone was found a few times. The V call is TRBV2, the J call TRBJ1-2; 8 nucleotides agree with TRBD1. CDR1 is SNHLY, CDR2 FYNNEI, per germline. The ends lost 10 bases at V and 5 bases at J; junction bases unmatched: 9. The CDR3 length is 13 residues. The DNA of the CDR3 is TGTGCCACCGGGACAGGAAGTATGTATGGCTACACCTTC. It is translated as CATGTGSMYGYTF.

The rearrangement uses TRBV15 and TRBJ1-2; 7 bases agree with TRBD1. CDR3 length: 14 residues. After removal of 0 bases from V and 11 bases from J, the junction contained 9 bases not matched to a gene. Germline loops: CDR1 LNHNV, CDR2 YYDKDF (reference sequence). CDR3 nucleotides: TGTGCCACCAGCAGAGATGTGTCAGGGGGGTGGTACACCTTC. Translating it yields CATSRDVSGGWYTF. Based on the CDR3 plus reference TRBV15 and TRBJ1-2, the full variable domain is DAMVIQNPRYQVTQFGKPVTLSCSQTLNHNVMYWYQQKSSQAPKLLFHYYDKDFNNEADTPDNFQSRRPNTSFCFLDIRSPGLGDTAMYLCATSRDVSGGWYTFGSGTRLTVV.

For the CDR3, the DNA is TGTGCCAGCTCACCCCTTGACAGCCGGGAAGCTTTCTTT. This translates into CASSPLDSREAFF. The rearrangement uses TRBV18 and TRBJ1-1; possibly TRBD1 for D (5 bases). The CDR3 loop spans 13 amino acids. CDR1 is KGHSH, CDR2 LQKENI, per germline. With 3 bases removed from V and 8 bases from J, the gap between germline ends came to 13 bases.

The rearrangement uses TRBV11-2 and TRBJ1-2; TRBD1 might be the D (5 bases). With 7 bases removed from V and 7 bases from J, the gap between germline ends came to 16 bases. This CDR3 contains 13 residues. Germline V gene data show CDR1 as SGHAT and CDR2 as FQNNGV. The CDR3 DNA reads TGTGCCAGCAACCCATCGGCAGGGCCTGGCTACACCTTC. Encoded protein: CASNPSAGPGYTF.

The table lists this clone with a few counts. The chain combines TRBV28 with TRBJ2-7; 8 positions match TRBD1. V trimming: 6 bases; J trimming: 0 bases; junction bases outside the gene matches: 10. The CDR3 is 16 amino acids. Germline V gene sequence: CDR1 MDHEN, CDR2 SYDVKM. The CDR3 DNA follows: TGTGCCAGCAGCACAGGGGGTAGTCCTAACTCCTACGAGCAGTACTTC. Encoded protein: CASSTGGSPNSYEQYF.

V and J are TRBV7-9 and TRBJ1-5, with a weak D call TRBD1 (6 bases). This CDR3 is built from 16 residues. CDR1 is SEHNR, CDR2 FQNEAQ, per germline (reference sequence). Trimming shortened V by 1 base and J by 4 bases, and 14 bases separated the two germline ends. The CDR3 sequence is CASSLGGGAGNQPQHF. Written as DNA, the CDR3 is TGTGCCAGCAGCTTAGGAGGGGGGGCAGGGAATCAGCCCCAGCATTTT.

The rearrangement links TRBV28 to TRBJ1-5; unclear D gene. In germline, CDR1 is MDHEN, CDR2 SYDVKM. With 0 bases removed from V and 1 base from J, the gap between germline ends came to 10 bases. CDR3 length: 16 amino acids. This CDR3 reads CASSLWLPISNQPQHF. The CDR3, as DNA: TGTGCCAGCAGTTTATGGTTACCTATAAGCAATCAGCCCCAGCATTTT.

This clone ranks as medium-sized. The genes are TRBV12-2 and TRBJ1-4. TRBV12-2 is shown as a pseudogene. This CDR3 has 14 amino acids. The CDR3 here is CASRLKTPHEKLFF. The CDR3, as DNA: TGTGCAAGTCGCTTAAAAACTCCGCATGAAAAACTGTTTTTT.

In DNA form, the CDR3 reads TGTGCCACCAGCAGAGATCAGGGGGCTAGGAACTTTCGGAACTTTTTTCCAGAGGAATTGTTTTTT. It yields the protein CATSRDQGARNFRNFFPEELFF. The chain combines TRBV15 with TRBJ1-4; 8 bases align to TRBD1. CDR3 size: 22 residues. V trimming: 0 bases; J trimming: 15 bases; junction bases outside the gene matches: 33. Germline V gene data show CDR1 as LNHNV and CDR2 as YYDKDF (reference sequence).

The chain combines TRBV10-2 with TRBJ1-6, with D unclear. CDR3 size: 13 residues. The germline CDR1 and CDR2 sequences are WSHSY and SAAADI. V was pared by 7 bases and J by 9 bases, with 13 bases between. The CDR3 sequence is CASNSFPLSPLHF. The DNA for the CDR3 is TGCGCCAGCAACAGCTTTCCCCTTTCACCCCTCCACTTT.

The CDR3 nucleotides read TGTGCCAGCTCCGGACAGGGAGGAGGAGAGACCCAGTACTTC. It specifies CASSGQGGGETQYF. This sequence joins TRBV5-4 and TRBJ2-5; 8 nucleotides align to TRBD1. V shed 7 bases, J shed 4 bases, and the junction held 9 bases outside the gene matches. The germline V gene encodes CDR1 SGHNT and CDR2 YYREEE (reference sequence). This CDR3 contains 14 residues.

This chain uses TRBV18 with TRBJ2-3; 11 bases match TRBD2. V was clipped by 1 base and J by 1 base; unmatched bases: 1. The V gene's germline CDR1 is KGHSH and CDR2 LQKENI. This CDR3 region has 16 residues. CDR3 sequence: CASSPLAGGRTDTQYF. The CDR3 region has the DNA TGTGCCAGCTCACCACTAGCGGGGGGGCGCACAGATACGCAGTATTTT.

In its sample, this clone was seen a few times. This chain uses TRBV14 with TRBJ1-1; D perhaps matches TRBD1 (5 bases). Per the germline V gene, CDR1 is SGHDN and CDR2 is FVKESK. The CDR3 spans 19 residues. Trimming pared 2 bases from V and 0 bases from J, leaving 22 bases between. CDR3 region: CASSQKSQGGLTMNTEAFF. For the CDR3, the DNA is TGTGCCAGCAGCCAAAAGAGCCAGGGAGGTCTCACCATGAACACTGAAGCTTTCTTT. Variable domain in full (rest from reference TRBV14 and TRBJ1-1): EAGVTQFPSHSVIEKGQTVTLRCDPISGHDNLYWYRRVMGKEIKFLLHFVKESKQDESGMPNNRFLAERTGGTYSTLKVQPAELEDSGVYFCASSQKSQGGLTMNTEAFFGQGTRLTVV.

Here the CDR3 DNA reads TGTGCCAGCAGCTTGAAGTCAGGGGCCACTGAAGCTTTCTTT. This gives the protein CASSLKSGATEAFF. This chain links TRBV5-4 with TRBJ1-1; perhaps TRBD1 as D (6 bases). CDR3 length equals 14 residues. Looked up from germline, CDR1 is SGHNT and CDR2 is YYREEE (reference sequence). Trimming left V 1 base short and J 4 bases short, with 11 bases between.

By its share, this clone is medium-sized. The rearrangement joins TRBV28 to TRBJ2-5; 11 nucleotides agree with TRBD2. V was pared by 4 bases and J by 5 bases, with 21 bases of the junction left unmatched. This CDR3 is 20 amino acids long. Germline assignment: CDR1 MDHEN and CDR2 SYDVKM. The chain's CDR3 is CASSSVPGDLAGGPWETQYF. For the CDR3, the DNA is TGTGCCAGCAGTTCTGTCCCCGGTGATTTAGCGGGAGGGCCGTGGGAGACCCAGTACTTC.